This TCR beta chain was found in a study of CXCR3-negative and CXCR3-positive naive CD8 T cells (dated by TCRdb to the late 2010s). In terms of the full investigation: In total, some 140 million TRB reads were obtained, or roughly 1.5 +/- 0.3 million reads per library. The TRBV-TRBJ cluster analysis covered naive subsets from about 5 donors and memory cells from 3 donors. Diversity and physicochemical repertoire analyses were performed on approximately 10 donors pooled from two independent experiments. The paper as a whole reports these results and caveats: Surface CD5, linked to self-reactivity in mice, was comparable between naive subsets; TCR interaction strength was therefore also inferred from TRB CDR3 physicochemical properties. Repertoire diversity was comparably high in both naive subsets but much lower in memory CD8+ T cells. TRB CDR3s from CXCR3-positive naive cells showed higher hydrophobicity (lower Kidera factor 4), lower energy, and higher strength and volume indices than CXCR3-negative naive cells. Within the same donor, TRBV-TRBJ usage looked similar between naive CXCR3-negative and CXCR3-positive cells, but memory cells had distinct patterns. Freshly isolated PBMCs were used for most assays because CXCR3 expression partially decreased after cryopreservation.

On this clonotype: Its target antigen remains unknown.

As encoded in the germline V gene (reference sequence), CDR1 is PRHDT while CDR2 is FYEKMQ. The CDR3 has 16 amino acids, counting the end cysteine and phenylalanine. The protein alone is recorded here. Instrument used: NextSeq 550. The Human TCR Profiling Kit (MiLaboratory) was used to make UMI-labeled 5' RACE TRB cDNA libraries. cDNA synthesis used the entire amount of extracted RNA, and PCR amplification then used the entire amount of cDNA produced. Libraries were prepared in parallel using an identical number of PCR cycles. The original methods were these. MIGEC and MiXCR extracted about 53,000 +/- 10,000 unique UMI-labeled TRB cDNA molecules per library, requiring at least two reads per UMI. On average, each library contained about 40,000 +/- 10,000 functional in-frame TRB CDR3 nucleotide clonotypes without stop codons. Diversity metrics, including normalized Shannon-Wiener and Chao1, were computed in VDJtools after downsampling to 5000 UMI-labeled TRB molecules per sample. VDJtools computed clonotype-size-weighted physicochemical properties of the central five CDR3 residues: interaction energy, strength, volume and Kidera factor 4. TCRdb reprocessed the reads and assigns one entry to each CDR3 protein sequence, leaving out DNA. TCRdb's processing, not the authors' own work, is the source of the V and J calls. The table for this sample shows 55,000 to 65,000 distinct CDR3 sequences. The ten largest clones capture more than 4% of the sample.

Each CD8+ T cell subset was flow-sorted in triplicate, with 300,000 cells per subset placed directly into RLT lysis buffer. To keep memory contaminants out, a stringent definition of naive CD8+ T cells was applied: CD45RO-CCR7+CD27+CD95-. Using standard density gradient centrifugation, peripheral blood mononuclear cells were isolated from buffy coats. Naive CXCR3-negative and CXCR3-positive CD8+ T cells were flow-sorted on a FACSAria III. Total RNA was extracted from sorted cells with an RNeasy Mini Kit. The sequence links TRBV13 to TRBJ1-1; no DNA is available, so the TRBD1 call from TCRdb remains unchecked. The source material was naive CXCR3- CD8+ T cells from blood. The cell subset or site label for this specimen denotes: CD45RO-CCR7+CD27+CD95- naive CD8+ T cells lacking CXCR3 (TNR3-). The receptor comes from a human donor in good health. Some clones in this sample may be carry-over from other donors' samples. The CDR3 protein sequence reads: CASSPTQGWGGTEAFF.